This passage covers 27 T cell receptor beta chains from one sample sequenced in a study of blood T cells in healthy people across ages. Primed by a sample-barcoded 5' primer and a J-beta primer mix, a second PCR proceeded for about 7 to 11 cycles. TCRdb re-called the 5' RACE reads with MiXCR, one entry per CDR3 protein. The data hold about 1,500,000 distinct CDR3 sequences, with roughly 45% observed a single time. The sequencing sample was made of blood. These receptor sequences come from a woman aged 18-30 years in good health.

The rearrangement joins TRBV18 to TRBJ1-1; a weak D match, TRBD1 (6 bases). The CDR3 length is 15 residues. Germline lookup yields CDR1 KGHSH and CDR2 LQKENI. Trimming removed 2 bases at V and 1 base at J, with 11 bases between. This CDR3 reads CASSPNRVGNTEAFF. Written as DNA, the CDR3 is TGTGCCAGCTCACCAAACAGGGTGGGGAACACTGAAGCTTTCTTT.

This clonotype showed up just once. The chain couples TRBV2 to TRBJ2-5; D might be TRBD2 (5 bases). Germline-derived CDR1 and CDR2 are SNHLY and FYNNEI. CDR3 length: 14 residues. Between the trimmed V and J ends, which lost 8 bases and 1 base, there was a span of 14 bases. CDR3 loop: CASHPSRGQETQYF. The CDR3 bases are TGTGCCAGCCACCCAAGCCGGGGCCAAGAGACCCAGTACTTC. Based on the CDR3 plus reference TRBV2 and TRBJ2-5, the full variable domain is EPEVTQTPSHQVTQMGQEVILRCVPISNHLYFYWYRQILGQKVEFLVSFYNNEISEKSEIFDDQFSVERPDGSNFTLKIRSTKLEDSAMYFCASHPSRGQETQYFGPGTRLLVL.

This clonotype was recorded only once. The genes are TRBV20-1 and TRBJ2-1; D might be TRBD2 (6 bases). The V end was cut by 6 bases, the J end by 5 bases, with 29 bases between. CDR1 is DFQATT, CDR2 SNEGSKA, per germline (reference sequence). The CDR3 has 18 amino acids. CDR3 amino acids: CSAEGLNRAGTRNNEQFF. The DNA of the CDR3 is TGCAGTGCCGAGGGGCTGAATCGCGCGGGAACTAGGAACAATGAGCAGTTCTTC.

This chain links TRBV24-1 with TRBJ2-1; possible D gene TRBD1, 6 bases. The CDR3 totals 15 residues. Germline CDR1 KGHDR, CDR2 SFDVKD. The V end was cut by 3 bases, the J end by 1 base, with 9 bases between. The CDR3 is CATSDLTGSYNEQFF. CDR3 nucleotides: TGTGCCACCAGTGATCTGACAGGATCCTACAATGAGCAGTTCTTC.

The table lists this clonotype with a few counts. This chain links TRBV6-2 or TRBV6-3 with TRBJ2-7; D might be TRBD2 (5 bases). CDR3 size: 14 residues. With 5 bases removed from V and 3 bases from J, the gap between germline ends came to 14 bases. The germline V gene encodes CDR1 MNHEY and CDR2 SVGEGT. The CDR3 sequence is CASSTSGVYYEQYF. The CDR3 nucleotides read TGTGCCAGCAGTACCTCCGGGGTATACTACGAGCAGTACTTC.

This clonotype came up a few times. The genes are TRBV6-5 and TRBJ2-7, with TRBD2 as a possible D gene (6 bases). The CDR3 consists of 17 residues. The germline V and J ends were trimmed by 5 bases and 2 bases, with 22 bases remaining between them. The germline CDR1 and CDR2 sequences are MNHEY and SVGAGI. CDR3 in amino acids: CASSTSLPGLVTYEQYF. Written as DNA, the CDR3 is TGTGCCAGCAGTACCTCGCTGCCGGGACTGGTAACCTACGAGCAGTACTTC.

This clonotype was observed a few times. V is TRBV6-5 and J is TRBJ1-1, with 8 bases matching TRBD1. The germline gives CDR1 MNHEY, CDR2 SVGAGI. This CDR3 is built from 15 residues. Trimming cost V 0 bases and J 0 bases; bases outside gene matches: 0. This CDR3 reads CASSYSTGVNTEAFF. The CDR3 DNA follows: TGTGCCAGCAGTTACTCGACAGGGGTGAACACTGAAGCTTTCTTT.

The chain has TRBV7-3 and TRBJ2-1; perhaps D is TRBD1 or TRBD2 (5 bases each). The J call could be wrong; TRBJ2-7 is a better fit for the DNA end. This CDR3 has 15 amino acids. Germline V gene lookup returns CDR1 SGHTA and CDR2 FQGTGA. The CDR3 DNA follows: TGTGCCAGCAGCTTAAAGGGGAGCTCCTACAATGAGCAGTACTTC. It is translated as CASSLKGSSYNEQYF.

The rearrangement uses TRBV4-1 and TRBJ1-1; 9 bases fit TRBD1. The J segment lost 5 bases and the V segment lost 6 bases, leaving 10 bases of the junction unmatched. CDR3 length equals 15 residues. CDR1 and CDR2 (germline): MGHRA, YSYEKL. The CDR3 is CASSSWDREGTEAFF. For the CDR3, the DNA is TGCGCCAGCAGTTCCTGGGACAGGGAGGGGACTGAAGCTTTCTTT.

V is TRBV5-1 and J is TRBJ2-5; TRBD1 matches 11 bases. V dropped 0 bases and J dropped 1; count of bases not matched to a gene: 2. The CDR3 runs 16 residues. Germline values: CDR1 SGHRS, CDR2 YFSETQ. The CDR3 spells CASSLGDRGGQETQYF. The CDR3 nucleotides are TGCGCCAGCAGCTTGGGGGACAGGGGGGGCCAAGAGACCCAGTACTTC.

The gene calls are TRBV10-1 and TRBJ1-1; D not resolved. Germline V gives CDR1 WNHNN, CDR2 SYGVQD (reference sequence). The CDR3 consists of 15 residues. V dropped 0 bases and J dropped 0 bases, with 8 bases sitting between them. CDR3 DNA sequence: TGCGCCAGCAGTGAGTCCACAGCTATGAACACTGAAGCTTTCTTT. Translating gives CASSESTAMNTEAFF.

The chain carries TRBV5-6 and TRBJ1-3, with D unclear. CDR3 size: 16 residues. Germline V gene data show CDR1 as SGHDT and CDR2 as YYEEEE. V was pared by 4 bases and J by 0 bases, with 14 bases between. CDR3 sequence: CASSLDGMGSGNTIYF. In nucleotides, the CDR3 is TGTGCCAGCAGCCTGGACGGAATGGGCTCTGGAAACACCATATATTTT.

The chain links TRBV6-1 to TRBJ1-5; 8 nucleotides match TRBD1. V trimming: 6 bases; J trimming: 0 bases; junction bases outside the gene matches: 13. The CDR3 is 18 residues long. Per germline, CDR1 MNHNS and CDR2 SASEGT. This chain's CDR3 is CASSPPGQGTYSNQPQHF. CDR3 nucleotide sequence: TGTGCCAGCAGCCCCCCCGGACAGGGAACTTATAGCAATCAGCCCCAGCATTTT.

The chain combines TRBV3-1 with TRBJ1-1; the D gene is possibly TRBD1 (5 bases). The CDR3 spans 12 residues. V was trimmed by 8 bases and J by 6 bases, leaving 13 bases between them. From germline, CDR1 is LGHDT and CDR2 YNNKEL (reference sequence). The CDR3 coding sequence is TGTGCCAGCGGGGTTGGGGGGGCTGAAGCTTTCTTT. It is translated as CASGVGGAEAFF.

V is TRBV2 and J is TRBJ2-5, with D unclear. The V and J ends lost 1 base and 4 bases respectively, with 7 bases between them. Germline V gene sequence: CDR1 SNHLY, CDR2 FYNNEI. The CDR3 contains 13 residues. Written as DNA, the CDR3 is TGTGCCAGCAGTGAAGTAGTTCGAGAGACCCAGTACTTC. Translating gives CASSEVVRETQYF.

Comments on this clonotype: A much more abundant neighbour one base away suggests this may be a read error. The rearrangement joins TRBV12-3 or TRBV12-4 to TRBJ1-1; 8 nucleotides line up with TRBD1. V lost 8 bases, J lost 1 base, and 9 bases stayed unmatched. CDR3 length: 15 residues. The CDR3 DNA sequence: TGTGCCAGCGGCCGGACAGGGAATCGGAACACTGAAGCTTTCTTT. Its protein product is CASGRTGNRNTEAFF.

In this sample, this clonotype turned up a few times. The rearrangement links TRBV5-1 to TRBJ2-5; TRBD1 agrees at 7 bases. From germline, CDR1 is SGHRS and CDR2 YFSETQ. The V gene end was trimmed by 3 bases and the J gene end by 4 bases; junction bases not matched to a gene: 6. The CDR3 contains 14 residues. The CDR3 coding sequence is TGCGCCAGCAGCTCCGGGACAGTACGAGAGACCCAGTACTTC. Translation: CASSSGTVRETQYF. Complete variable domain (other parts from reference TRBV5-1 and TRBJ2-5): KAGVTQTPRYLIKTRGQQVTLSCSPISGHRSVSWYQQTPGQGLQFLFEYFSETQRNKGNFPGRFSGRQFSNSRSEMNVSTLELGDSALYLCASSSGTVRETQYFGPGTRLLVL.

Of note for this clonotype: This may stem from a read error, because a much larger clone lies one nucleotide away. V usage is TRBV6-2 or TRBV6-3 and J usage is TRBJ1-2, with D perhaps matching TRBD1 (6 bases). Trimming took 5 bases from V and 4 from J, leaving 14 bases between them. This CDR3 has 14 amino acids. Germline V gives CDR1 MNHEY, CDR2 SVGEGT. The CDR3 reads CASSVGGSSYGYTF. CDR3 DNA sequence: TGTGCCAGCAGTGTCGGGGGCTCCTCCTATGGCTACACCTTC.

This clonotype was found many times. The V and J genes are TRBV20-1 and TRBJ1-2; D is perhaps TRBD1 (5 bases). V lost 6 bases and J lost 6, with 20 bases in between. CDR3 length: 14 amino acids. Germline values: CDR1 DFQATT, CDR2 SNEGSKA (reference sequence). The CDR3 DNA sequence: TGCAGTGCCAAGTCATGGGTAGGGGAGGATGGCTACACCTTC. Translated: CSAKSWVGEDGYTF.

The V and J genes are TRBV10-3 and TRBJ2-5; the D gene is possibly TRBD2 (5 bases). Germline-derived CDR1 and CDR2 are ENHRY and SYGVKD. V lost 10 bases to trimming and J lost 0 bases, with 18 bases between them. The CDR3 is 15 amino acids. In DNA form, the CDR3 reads TGTGCCACATCCCCAAGAGGGCCGGACCAAGAGACCCAGTACTTC. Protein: CATSPRGPDQETQYF.

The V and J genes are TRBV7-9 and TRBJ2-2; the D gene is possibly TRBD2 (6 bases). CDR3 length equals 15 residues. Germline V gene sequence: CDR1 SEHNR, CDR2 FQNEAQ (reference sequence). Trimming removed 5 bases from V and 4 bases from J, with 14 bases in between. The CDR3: CASSPGTAITGELFF. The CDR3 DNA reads TGTGCCAGCAGCCCGGGGACTGCCATCACCGGGGAGCTGTTTTTT.

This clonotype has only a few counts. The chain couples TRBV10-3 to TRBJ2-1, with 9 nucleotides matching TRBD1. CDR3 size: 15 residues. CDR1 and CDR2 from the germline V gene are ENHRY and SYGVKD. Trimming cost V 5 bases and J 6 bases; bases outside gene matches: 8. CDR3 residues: CAISSGQGSSNEQFF. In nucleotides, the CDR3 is TGTGCCATCAGTTCCGGACAGGGGTCTAGCAATGAGCAGTTCTTC.

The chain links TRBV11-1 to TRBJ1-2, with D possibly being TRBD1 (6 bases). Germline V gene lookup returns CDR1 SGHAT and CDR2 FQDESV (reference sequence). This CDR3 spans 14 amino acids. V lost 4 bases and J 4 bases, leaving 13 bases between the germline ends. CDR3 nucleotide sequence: TGTGCCAGCAGCTCAACAGAGGGGGTCTATGGCTACACCTTC. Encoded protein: CASSSTEGVYGYTF.

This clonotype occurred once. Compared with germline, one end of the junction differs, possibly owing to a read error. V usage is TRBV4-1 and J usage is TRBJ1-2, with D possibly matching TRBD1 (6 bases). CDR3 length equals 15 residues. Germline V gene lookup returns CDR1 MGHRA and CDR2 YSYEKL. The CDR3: CASSQDNRANEGYIF. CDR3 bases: TGCGCCAGCAGCCAAGATAACAGGGCGAACGAGGGCTACATCTTC.

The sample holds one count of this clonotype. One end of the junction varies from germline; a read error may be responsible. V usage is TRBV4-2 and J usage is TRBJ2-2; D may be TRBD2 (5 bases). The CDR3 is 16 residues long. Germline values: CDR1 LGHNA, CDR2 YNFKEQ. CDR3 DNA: TGTGCCAGCGGCCAAGTAGGGCTTGAGGGCACCGGGGAGCTGTTTTTT. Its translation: CASGQVGLEGTGELFF.

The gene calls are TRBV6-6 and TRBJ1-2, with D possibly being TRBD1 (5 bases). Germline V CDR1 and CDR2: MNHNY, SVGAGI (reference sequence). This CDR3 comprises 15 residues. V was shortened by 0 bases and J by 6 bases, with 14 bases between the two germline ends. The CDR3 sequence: CASSYSGDRGDGYTF. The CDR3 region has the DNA TGTGCCAGCAGTTACTCGGGGGACCGGGGAGATGGCTACACCTTC.

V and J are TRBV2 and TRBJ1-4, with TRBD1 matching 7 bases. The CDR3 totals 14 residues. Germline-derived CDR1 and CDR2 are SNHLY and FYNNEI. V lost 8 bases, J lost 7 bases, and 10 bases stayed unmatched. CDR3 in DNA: TGTGCCAGCCATACAGGGGACGTAGCTGAAAAACTGTTTTTT. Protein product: CASHTGDVAEKLFF.